The T cell receptor (beta chain) under discussion was sequenced for a study of T-cell memory formation after mild COVID-19. Study-level results: Shrinking CD4+ clones resided mostly in CM and EM, and CD8+ ones in EMRA.

There are 16 residues in the CDR3. Germline assignment: CDR1 MNHNY and CDR2 SVGAGI (reference sequence). Trimming took 6 bases from V and 2 from J, leaving 17 bases between them. This clonotype has more than one count but fewer than ten. No antigen is known for it. Barcoded TCR alpha and TCR beta cDNA libraries with UMIs came from 5'RACE using constant-segment primers. TCRdb called the 5' RACE reads again in MiXCR, with one record for every CDR3 protein. This sample has approximately 500,000 distinct CDR3 sequences, with roughly 25% found just once. The V call is TRBV6-6, the J call TRBJ1-5; TRBD1 is a possible D gene (5 bases). The origin of this receptor is an adult woman who had mild COVID-19 (a few samples of this study predate the infection). Cell type and time point are not known. What was sequenced was PBMCs or a T cell subset sorted from them (not recorded which). The CDR3 spells CASSLQDWEGNQPQHF. As DNA, the CDR3 is TGTGCCAGCAGCCTACAGGATTGGGAAGGCAATCAGCCCCAGCATTTT.